These 10 T cell receptor beta chains originate from one sample sequenced in a study of shared clonotypes between healthy human individuals. The protocol was immunoSEQ multiplex PCR, while the TCRdb copy is restricted to in-frame clones and leaves out a portion. This table holds some 470,000 clones, 76% found once. Specimen: PBMCs. The origin of the receptors is a woman in her thirties or forties in good health. Some clones in this sample may be carry-over from other donors' samples.

V gene TRBV30 combines with J gene TRBJ2-1; TRBD1 is a possible D gene (5 bases). The CDR3 is 14 amino acids. Trimming stripped 4 bases from V and 0 bases from J, with 10 bases between. Germline V gives CDR1 GTSNPN, CDR2 SVGIG (reference sequence). The CDR3 loop is CAWTRVFSYNEQFF. For the CDR3, the DNA is TGTGCCTGGACCAGGGTTTTCTCCTACAATGAGCAGTTCTTC. The full variable domain, its missing parts supplied by reference TRBV30 and TRBJ2-1, is SQTIHQWPATLVQPVGSPLSLECTVEGTSNPNLYWYRQAAGRGLQLLFYSVGIGQISSEVPQNLSASRPQDRQFILSSKKLLLSDSGFYLCAWTRVFSYNEQFFGPGTRLTVL.

The chain joins TRBV30 to TRBJ1-3, with 8 bases lining up with TRBD1. The CDR3 has 16 amino acids. Trimming at V came to 3 bases and at J to 8 bases, leaving 15 bases not matched to a gene. Germline lookup yields CDR1 GTSNPN and CDR2 SVGIG (reference sequence). Here the CDR3 reads CAWSVAPDRAVDTIYF. In DNA, the CDR3 is TGTGCCTGGAGCGTCGCACCGGACAGGGCGGTAGACACCATATATTTT.

This clone was found many times. Within the sample, other DNA sequences also encode this same CDR3. The chain couples TRBV6-4 to TRBJ2-1; a possible D gene is TRBD2 (6 bases). Trimming removed 0 bases at V and 0 bases at J, with 6 bases between. Per germline, CDR1 MRHNA and CDR2 SNTAGT. The CDR3 totals 15 residues. CDR3 coding DNA: TGTGCCAGCAGTGACTCAGCGGGCTCCTACAATGAGCAGTTCTTC. Translating it yields CASSDSAGSYNEQFF.

This clone was found a few times. The chain employs TRBV11-3 and TRBJ2-5; 8 nucleotides line up with TRBD2. The V segment lost 5 bases and the J segment 0 bases; nucleotides outside the gene matches: 8. Germline V lookup: CDR1 SGHNT, CDR2 YENEEA. This CDR3 is built from 16 residues. The CDR3 nucleotides read TGTGCCAGCAGCCGTTTCGGTAGCGGGGACCAAGAGACCCAGTACTTC. Translated: CASSRFGSGDQETQYF.

The rearrangement uses TRBV5-1 and TRBJ2-3, with D possibly being TRBD2 (6 bases). The CDR3 extends over 14 amino acids. Trimming pared 3 bases from V and 5 bases from J, leaving 13 bases between. Germline assignment: CDR1 SGHRS and CDR2 YFSETQ. CDR3 nucleotide sequence: TGCGCCAGCAGCTCCCCTAATAGCGGAGATACGCAGTATTTT. This sequence encodes CASSSPNSGDTQYF.

V is TRBV7-2 and J is TRBJ1-1, with unresolved D. CDR1 SGHTA and CDR2 FQGNSA come from the germline V gene. V gave up 3 bases and J gave up 1 base, with 9 bases separating them. The CDR3 spans 14 residues. The CDR3, as DNA: TGTGCCAGCAGCTTCGCAGGACCGAACACTGAAGCTTTCTTT. Residues: CASSFAGPNTEAFF.

This chain links TRBV30 with TRBJ2-2, with D uncertain. Germline-derived CDR1 and CDR2 are GTSNPN and SVGIG (reference sequence). Deletions cut 4 bases from V and 4 bases from J, with 16 bases between. The CDR3 length is 15 residues. The CDR3 region has the DNA TGTGCCTGGAAACGAAGGAGCGCAACCACCGGGGAGCTGTTTTTT. This encodes CAWKRRSATTGELFF. The full variable domain, rest sourced from reference TRBV30 and TRBJ2-2, is SQTIHQWPATLVQPVGSPLSLECTVEGTSNPNLYWYRQAAGRGLQLLFYSVGIGQISSEVPQNLSASRPQDRQFILSSKKLLLSDSGFYLCAWKRRSATTGELFFGEGSRLTVL.

This clone appeared once. The chain is built from TRBV6-6 and TRBJ1-2, with TRBD1 matching 9 bases. Germline V gene lookup returns CDR1 MNHNY and CDR2 SVGAGI (reference sequence). The V and J ends lost 2 bases and 6 bases, in that order; junction bases with no gene match: 4. This CDR3 region has 14 residues. The CDR3 loop is CASSYRQGVDGYTF. For the CDR3, the DNA is TGTGCCAGCAGTTACCGACAGGGGGTGGATGGCTACACCTTC.

V is TRBV28 and J is TRBJ1-2; 9 bases align to TRBD1. The CDR3 has 13 amino acids. Per germline, CDR1 MDHEN and CDR2 SYDVKM. The V segment lost 7 bases and the J segment 8 bases; nucleotides outside the gene matches: 8. The CDR3 DNA follows: TGTGCCAGCACCGCGGGACAGGGCTTGGGCTACACCTTC. Translating gives CASTAGQGLGYTF.

This rearrangement joins TRBV4-1 to TRBJ1-1, with a tentative D call TRBD1 (6 bases). The CDR3 has 15 residues. V gave up 0 bases and J gave up 4 bases, with 12 bases separating them. Germline CDR1 is MGHRA and CDR2 is YSYEKL. As DNA, the CDR3 is TGCGCCAGCAGCCAAGATAACAGGGCAGGCACTGAAGCTTTCTTT. This translates into CASSQDNRAGTEAFF.